Detailed here is one TCR beta chain. The Th1 cells were the flow-through after CD25, CD56 and CD294 bead selections. Germline CDR1 is DFQATT and CDR2 is SNEGSKA (reference sequence). The CDR3 runs to 12 residues. V lost 5 bases and J lost 3, with 10 bases in between. The T cell receptor alpha and beta CDR3 regions were amplified from mRNA by semiquantitative ARM-PCR. ARM-PCR used tagged nested gene-specific primers, then communal superprimers for exponential amplification. From the multiplex PCR reads, TCRdb called clonotypes with MiXCR, one entry per CDR3 protein. The table shows over 10,000 distinct CDR3 sequences, with approximately 67% occurring only once. The data derive from a study of relationships among human T cell subsets.

The clonotype was recovered from a man aged 35 to 55 in good health. The sequenced sample was CD4+ Th1 cells sorted from blood. This chain joins TRBV20-1 and TRBJ1-2; D not certain. CDR3 sequence reads: CSALLEDYGYTF. In DNA, the CDR3 is TGCAGTGCTCTACTGGAGGACTATGGCTACACCTTC.